This T cell receptor (beta chain) was retrieved from a study of tumor-infiltrating lymphocytes in oesophageal squamous cell carcinoma. The CDR3 totals 13 residues. Per germline, CDR1 SGHVS and CDR2 FNYEAQ. V gave up 5 bases and J gave up 13 bases; unmatched junction bases: 11. One entry per CDR3 protein results from TCRdb running MiXCR on the PCR reads. This table has fewer than 15,000 distinct CDR3 sequences, around 56% appearing once. About this clonotype itself: A much larger clone is a single base away; this may be a read error.

The sample taken for sequencing was blood. This sequence joins TRBV7-6 and TRBJ2-5, with TRBD1 identical over 9 bases. The source is a female donor with esophageal squamous cell carcinoma. CDR3 loop: CASSQGQGRELYF. CDR3 nucleotide sequence: TGTGCCAGCAGCCAAGGACAGGGGCGCGAGCTGTACTTC.